The 7 T cell receptor beta chains given below trace back to one sample, sequenced in a study of blood T cells in healthy people across ages (dated by TCRdb to 2015 to 2017). Preparation of the library involved 5' RACE. The data were produced on an Illumina HiSeq 2500. A second PCR of roughly 7 to 11 cycles was performed with a sample-barcoded 5' primer and a J-beta primer mix. TCRdb applied fastp at Q25 and MiXCR to the public reads, then kept only in-frame beta chains. Duplicate CDR3 protein sequences are folded into a single record with the most common DNA and genes. The sample yields more than 800,000 distinct CDR3 sequences; under 35% were counted once. About 18% of the sample is held by the ten biggest clonotypes. The sequenced material came from blood. These TCRs come from a woman older than 75 in good health.

For this clonotype: An end of the junction differs from the germline gene, which may be a read error. This sequence joins TRBV5-1 and TRBJ2-3, with unresolved D. Per the germline V gene, CDR1 is SGHRS and CDR2 is YFSETQ. The CDR3 covers 13 residues. Written as DNA, the CDR3 is TGCGCCAGCATCTTGGCCGGCACAGATACGCAGTATTTT. Translated, it gives CASILAGTDTQYF.

Ten or more counts support this clonotype. The chain links TRBV6-2 or TRBV6-3 to TRBJ1-6; 7 nucleotides agree with TRBD1. Germline V gene data show CDR1 as MNHEY and CDR2 as SVGEGT. J was trimmed by 5 bases and V by 2 bases; bases with no gene match: 0. The CDR3 runs 14 residues. The CDR3 here is CASSYGTDNSPLHF. The CDR3, as DNA: TGTGCCAGCAGTTACGGGACAGATAATTCACCCCTCCACTTT.

This chain uses TRBV7-2 with TRBJ2-1, with D perhaps matching TRBD1 or TRBD2 (6 bases each). Gene TRBJ2-7 matches the end of the DNA better, so the J call may be wrong. This CDR3 has 17 amino acids. Germline V lookup: CDR1 SGHTA, CDR2 FQGNSA. Written as DNA, the CDR3 is TGTGCCAGCAGCTTAGCCTCTAGGGGGGTCTCCTACAATGAGCAGTACTTC. As protein: CASSLASRGVSYNEQYF.

This clonotype has just a few counts. This sequence may be a read error, since a much larger clone differs from it by one base. The V gene is TRBV12-3 or TRBV12-4, the J gene TRBJ2-5; D gene unclear. The V end lost 6 bases, the J end lost 4 bases, and 15 bases lay between the germline ends. The CDR3 loop spans 14 amino acids. CDR3 DNA: TGTGCCAGCAGGCGGCAGCTCTCAATAGAGACCCAGTACTTC. This sequence encodes CASRRQLSIETQYF.

This clonotype occurred a few times. The gene calls are TRBV6-2 or TRBV6-3 and TRBJ2-3; TRBD2 aligns across 11 bases. Germline CDR1 and CDR2: MNHEY and SVGEGT. After removal of 4 bases from V and 1 base from J, the junction contained 4 bases not matched to a gene. This CDR3 spans 16 amino acids. CDR3 bases: TGTGCCAGCAGTTTCGGGACTAGCGGAGGCACAGATACGCAGTATTTT. Translated, it gives CASSFGTSGGTDTQYF.

This clonotype was observed at least ten times. This chain connects TRBV3-1 to TRBJ2-1, with TRBD2 identical over 7 bases. This CDR3 spans 18 amino acids. CDR1 and CDR2 (germline): LGHDT, YNNKEL (reference sequence). V was pared by 0 bases and J by 0 bases, with 8 bases of the junction left unmatched. The chain's CDR3 is CASSQDKWRGTSYNEQFF. The CDR3 region has the DNA TGTGCCAGCAGCCAAGATAAATGGCGGGGGACCTCCTACAATGAGCAGTTCTTC.

There are a few counts of this clonotype. The gene calls are TRBV6-5 and TRBJ1-6, with D maybe TRBD1 (6 bases). This CDR3 has 15 amino acids. The germline V gene encodes CDR1 MNHEY and CDR2 SVGAGI. V was trimmed by 5 bases and J by 3 bases, leaving 11 bases between them. CDR3: CASSEMDSYNSPLHF. CDR3 in DNA: TGTGCCAGCAGTGAAATGGACAGCTATAATTCACCCCTCCACTTT.